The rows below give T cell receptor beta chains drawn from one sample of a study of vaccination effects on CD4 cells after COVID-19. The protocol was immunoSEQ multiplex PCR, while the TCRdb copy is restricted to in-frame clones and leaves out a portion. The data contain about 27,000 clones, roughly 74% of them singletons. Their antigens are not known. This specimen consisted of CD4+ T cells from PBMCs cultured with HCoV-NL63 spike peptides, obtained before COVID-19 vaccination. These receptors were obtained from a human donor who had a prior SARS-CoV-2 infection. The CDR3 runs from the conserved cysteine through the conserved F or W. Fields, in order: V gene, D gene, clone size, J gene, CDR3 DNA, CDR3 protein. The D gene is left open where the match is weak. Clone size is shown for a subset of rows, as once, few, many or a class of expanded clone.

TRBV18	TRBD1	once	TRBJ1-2	TGTGCCAGCTCACCCGGGACAGGGGCTCACTATGGCTACACCTTC	CASSPGTGAHYGYTF
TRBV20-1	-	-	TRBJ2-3	TGCAGTGCTATTCATTGGGATACGCAGTATTTT	CSAIHWDTQYF
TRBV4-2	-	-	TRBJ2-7	TGTGCCAGCAGCCAACTATCTAGCTACGGGGGTAGCTCCTACGAGCAGTACTTC	CASSQLSSYGGSSYEQYF
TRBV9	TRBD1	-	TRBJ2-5	TGTGCCAGCGGAAGACAGGGGGTCCAAGAGACCCAGTACTTC	CASGRQGVQETQYF
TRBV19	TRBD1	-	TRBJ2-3	TGTGCCAGTAGTAGAGGGACAGGGCTCACAGATACGCAGTATTTT	CASSRGTGLTDTQYF
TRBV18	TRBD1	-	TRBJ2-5	TGTGCCAGCTCACCGCCTTTTCGGACAGGGGGAGAGACCCAGTACTTC	CASSPPFRTGGETQYF
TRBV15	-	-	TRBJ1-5	TGTGCCACCAGCAGAGGACAAGTGGGCAATCAGCCCCAGCATTTT	CATSRGQVGNQPQHF
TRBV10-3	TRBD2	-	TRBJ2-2	TGTGCCATCAGTGAAGGACTAGCGGGGGCTAAGAACACCGGGGAGCTGTTTTTT	CAISEGLAGAKNTGELFF
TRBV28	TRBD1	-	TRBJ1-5	TGTGCCAGCAGTTTAGGGACAGGGAGGCAGCCCCAGCATTTT	CASSLGTGRQPQHF
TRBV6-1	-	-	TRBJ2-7	TGTGCCAGCAGTGAAAGAATGATGGTTGGCTATTCCTACGAGCAGTACTTC	CASSERMMVGYSYEQYF
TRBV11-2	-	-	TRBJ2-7	TGTGCCAGCAGTCAAACCCCCTTGGTCGAGCAGTACTTC	CASSQTPLVEQYF
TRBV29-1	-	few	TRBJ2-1	TGCAGCGGGGGGGCAGGGTGGGGAATGACCTACAATGAGCAGTTCTTC	CSGGAGWGMTYNEQFF
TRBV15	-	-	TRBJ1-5	TGTGCCACCAGCCAGTATAGCAATCAGCCCCAGCATTTT	CATSQYSNQPQHF
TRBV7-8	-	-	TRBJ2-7	TGTGCCAGCAGCCGGTCCTACGAGCAGTACTTC	CASSRSYEQYF
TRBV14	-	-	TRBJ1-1	TGTGCCAGCAGCCTTTCGGGGTCGAAACTAACTATATTTAAAGGTTCTGTGAACACTGAAGCTTTCTTT	CASSLSGSKLTIFKGSVNTEAFF
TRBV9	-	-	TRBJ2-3	TGTGCCAGCAGCATGTGGGCAGGGGGCACAGATACGCAGTATTTT	CASSMWAGGTDTQYF
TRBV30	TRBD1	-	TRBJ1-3	TGTGCCTGGAGTGTACAGGGGGCTGGAAACACCATATATTTT	CAWSVQGAGNTIYF
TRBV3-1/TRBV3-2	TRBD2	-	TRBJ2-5	TGTGCCAGCAGCCAAAATAGCGGGGGAGGACAAGAGACCCAGTACTTC	CASSQNSGGGQETQYF
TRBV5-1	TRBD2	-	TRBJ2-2	TGCGCCAGCAGCTTGGACCTAGCGGGGGGCACCGGGGAGCTGTTTTTT	CASSLDLAGGTGELFF
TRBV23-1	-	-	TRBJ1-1	TGCGCCAGCATCTCGTCCCTAACTGAAGCTTTCTTT	CASISSLTEAFF
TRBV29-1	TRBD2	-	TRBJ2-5	TGCAGCGTGATCGGACTAGCAGAGACCCAGTACTTC	CSVIGLAETQYF
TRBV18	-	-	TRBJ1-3	TGTGCCAGCTCACCTAGGCAGCAACTTGGAAACACCATATATTTT	CASSPRQQLGNTIYF
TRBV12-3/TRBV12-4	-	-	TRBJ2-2	TGTGCCAGCCGCGCGTATGACACCGGGGAGCTGTTTTTT	CASRAYDTGELFF